This TCR beta chain appears in the sequencing data of a study of CD8+CD57+ T cells in acquired aplastic anemia. Across the study: The sorted CD4+ and CD8+ cells yielded an average around 3.2 ug of DNA.

TCR beta VDJ and CDR3 profiles were obtained from a genomic DNA template. TCRdb itself ran the reads through MiXCR, one entry per CDR3 protein. The data show about 98,000 distinct CDR3 sequences, with about 66% seen just once and roughly 60% held by the top ten. Study conclusions and caveats: Patients and controls shared roughly 31 CD8+ CDR3 sequences, highly expressed in patients.

This clonotype was seen at least ten times. Its cognate antigen is unknown. V was pared by 3 bases and J by 0 bases, with 8 bases between. In germline, CDR1 is LNHDA, CDR2 SQIVND (reference sequence). CDR3 length: 14 amino acids. Sequencing was done on patients that had shown CD8+CD57+ cell expansion by flow cytometry. Severe acquired aplastic anemia was present in every patient. This TCR was recovered from a human donor with aplastic anemia. Sequenced input: sorted CD4+, CD8+, or CD8+CD57+ T cells (not recorded which) from PBMCs. The gene calls are TRBV19 and TRBJ1-1; a weak D match, TRBD1 (6 bases). The CDR3 region has the DNA TGTGCCAGTAGTATGGACAGCGTGAACACTGAAGCTTTCTTT. Amino acids: CASSMDSVNTEAFF.